This T cell receptor (beta chain) was profiled in a study of T cell repertoires in cytomegalovirus infection. Study in general: CMV epitopes in the study were HLA-C-restricted (recently identified) and HLA-B-restricted (well studied). Through public TCR beta signatures, both CMV infection and matching HLA type were indicated.

CDR1 and CDR2 from the germline V gene are SGHKS and YYEKEE (reference sequence). With 0 bases removed from V and 5 bases from J, the gap between germline ends came to 11 bases. The CDR3 runs 14 residues. TCRdb used MiXCR to reprocess the reads, holding one entry per CDR3 protein. The table records about 900,000 distinct CDR3 sequences, roughly 30% of them present only once. In its sample, this clonotype was seen a few times. The target antigen is unknown. The source of this sequence is a human donor in good health (CMV status not recorded). Some clones in this sample may be carry-over from other donors' samples. The gene calls are TRBV5-5 and TRBJ1-1; D might be TRBD1 (5 bases). This sample comprised cultured CD8+ T cells from PBMCs, obtained from culture after CMV antigen stimulation. This CDR3 reads CASSLDVGGTEAFF. The DNA of the CDR3 is TGTGCCAGCAGCTTGGATGTGGGGGGGACTGAAGCTTTCTTT.